This record covers a single T cell receptor beta chain. The antigen is unknown. The data are from a study of cytomegalovirus exposure and HLA in healthy donors. 60 Vbeta and 13 Jbeta primers were used in PCR. The assay was immunoSEQ multiplex PCR, and TCRdb's table has in-frame clones only and misses some. The table lists some 150,000 clones, approximately 85% of them singletons, with roughly 8% in the top ten. Study-wide points: A later analysis linked a missense variant in DCLRE1C to the trimming of TCR beta V and J genes.

This TCR was sampled from a woman between 45 and 60 years old in good health and CMV-seropositive. Source material: PBMCs.

The CDR3 is CASSSTGRDGYTF. CDR3 nucleotide sequence: TGCGCCAGCAGCTCGACAGGGCGGGATGGCTACACCTTC. The rearrangement links TRBV5-1 to TRBJ1-2; 7 bases align to TRBD1. CDR1 is SGHRS, CDR2 YFSETQ, per germline. Trimming at V came to 3 bases and at J to 6 bases, leaving 5 bases not matched to a gene. CDR3 length: 13 residues.